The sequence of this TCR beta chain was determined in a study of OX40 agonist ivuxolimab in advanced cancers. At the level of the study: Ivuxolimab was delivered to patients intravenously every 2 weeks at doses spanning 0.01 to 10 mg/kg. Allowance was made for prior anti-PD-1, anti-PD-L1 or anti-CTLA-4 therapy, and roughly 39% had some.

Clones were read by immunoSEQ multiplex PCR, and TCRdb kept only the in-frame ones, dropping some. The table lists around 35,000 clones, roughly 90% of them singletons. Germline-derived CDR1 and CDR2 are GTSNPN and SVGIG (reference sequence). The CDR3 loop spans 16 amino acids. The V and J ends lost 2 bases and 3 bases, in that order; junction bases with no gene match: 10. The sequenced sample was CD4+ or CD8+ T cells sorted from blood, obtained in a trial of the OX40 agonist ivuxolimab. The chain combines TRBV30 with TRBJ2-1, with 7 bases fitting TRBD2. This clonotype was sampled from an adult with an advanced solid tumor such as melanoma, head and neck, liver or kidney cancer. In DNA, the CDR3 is TGTGCCTGGAGTTCCCCGGCGGGGGATCTCTACAATGAGCAGTTCTTC. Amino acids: CAWSSPAGDLYNEQFF. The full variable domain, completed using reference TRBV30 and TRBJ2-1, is SQTIHQWPATLVQPVGSPLSLECTVEGTSNPNLYWYRQAAGRGLQLLFYSVGIGQISSEVPQNLSASRPQDRQFILSSKKLLLSDSGFYLCAWSSPAGDLYNEQFFGPGTRLTVL.